This entry features one T cell receptor beta chain sequence. Its antigen is currently unknown. Single viable CD3+CD4+CD8-CD45RO+ cells were sorted as the memory CD4+ T cells. CMV serostatus came from serum IgG against pp150, pp28, p38, p52. The data derive from a study of memory CD4+ T cells and cytomegalovirus serostatus. General study points: Suggested: most of the CMV-linked TCR signature lies in CD4+ memory cells.

Profiled with immunoSEQ multiplex PCR; TCRdb holds only in-frame clones, not every one. This table has tens of thousands of clones, about 80% appearing once. The CDR3 is 19 residues long. Germline V CDR1 and CDR2: SGHAT, FQDESV (reference sequence). V shed 1 base, J shed 1 base, and the junction held 12 bases outside the gene matches. The chain carries TRBV11-1 and TRBJ2-3; 9 positions match TRBD2. The sample consisted of memory CD4+ T cells from blood. The TCR originated in an adult in good health and CMV-seropositive. The CDR3 DNA sequence: TGTGCCAGCAGCTTAGAGTTAGCGGGAGAACTATCGGGCACAGATACGCAGTATTTT. Translation: CASSLELAGELSGTDTQYF.